This TCR beta chain was recorded in a study of beta chain features in type 1 diabetes. Study-wide findings and caveats: Compared with healthy donors, patients appeared to share more similar naive, central memory and regulatory TCRB repertoires. An over-representation of cells with high TCR expression could result from cDNA sequencing. Fewer insertions but more deletions were seen at VDJ junctions in type 1 diabetes patients.

The CDR3 is 14 residues long. Trimming stripped 6 bases from V and 9 bases from J, with 21 bases between. Germline assignment: CDR1 SQVTM and CDR2 ANQGSEA. With regard to this clone: The target antigen is unknown. The same CDR3 is also encoded by other DNA sequences in this sample.

Naive, central memory, regulatory and stem cell-like memory cells within the CD4+ compartment were sorted using CD45RO/CCR7/CD25/CD127/CD95/CD27. Every isolated RNA sample was fully reverse transcribed, so sequencing captured expressed TCRB transcripts. Clones were sequenced by immunoSEQ multiplex PCR, and TCRdb holds only the in-frame ones, with some missing. The repertoire includes under 450,000 clones, approximately 15% of them detected once, and 0.03% to 0.04% sits in the top ten. The chain couples TRBV29-1 to TRBJ2-4; a weak D match, TRBD2 (7 bases). This TCR came from a young man in good health. Material for sequencing was naive CD4+ T cells from blood. The CDR3 spells CSVRSLGGDFIQYF. CDR3 nucleotides: TGCAGCGTGCGGTCCTTAGGGGGGGATTTCATTCAGTACTTC.